This T cell receptor (beta chain) is from a study of CD4 T cells in relation to SARS-CoV-2 and coronaviruses. Before the COVID-19 pandemic, during about 2011-2019, CD4+ T cells were taken from unexposed donors. After roughly ten days of culture, CD4+ T cells were isolated. V dropped 8 bases and J dropped 2 bases, with 12 bases sitting between them. Germline V CDR1 and CDR2: GTSNPN, SVGIG (reference sequence). The CDR3 extends over 13 amino acids. Repertoires were generated with immunoSEQ multiplex PCR, while TCRdb's copy carries only in-frame clones and drops some. The sample holds 25,000 to 30,000 clones, roughly 82% seen once. Notes on this clone: What it binds is not known.

The receptor's source is a human donor in good health. V is TRBV30 and J is TRBJ2-2; weak D call: TRBD2 (6 bases). The source material was CD4+ T cells from PBMCs, cultured in vitro. The DNA for the CDR3 is TGTGCCGGCGGGGCTGGTAACACCGGGGAGCTGTTTTTT. This codes for CAGGAGNTGELFF.